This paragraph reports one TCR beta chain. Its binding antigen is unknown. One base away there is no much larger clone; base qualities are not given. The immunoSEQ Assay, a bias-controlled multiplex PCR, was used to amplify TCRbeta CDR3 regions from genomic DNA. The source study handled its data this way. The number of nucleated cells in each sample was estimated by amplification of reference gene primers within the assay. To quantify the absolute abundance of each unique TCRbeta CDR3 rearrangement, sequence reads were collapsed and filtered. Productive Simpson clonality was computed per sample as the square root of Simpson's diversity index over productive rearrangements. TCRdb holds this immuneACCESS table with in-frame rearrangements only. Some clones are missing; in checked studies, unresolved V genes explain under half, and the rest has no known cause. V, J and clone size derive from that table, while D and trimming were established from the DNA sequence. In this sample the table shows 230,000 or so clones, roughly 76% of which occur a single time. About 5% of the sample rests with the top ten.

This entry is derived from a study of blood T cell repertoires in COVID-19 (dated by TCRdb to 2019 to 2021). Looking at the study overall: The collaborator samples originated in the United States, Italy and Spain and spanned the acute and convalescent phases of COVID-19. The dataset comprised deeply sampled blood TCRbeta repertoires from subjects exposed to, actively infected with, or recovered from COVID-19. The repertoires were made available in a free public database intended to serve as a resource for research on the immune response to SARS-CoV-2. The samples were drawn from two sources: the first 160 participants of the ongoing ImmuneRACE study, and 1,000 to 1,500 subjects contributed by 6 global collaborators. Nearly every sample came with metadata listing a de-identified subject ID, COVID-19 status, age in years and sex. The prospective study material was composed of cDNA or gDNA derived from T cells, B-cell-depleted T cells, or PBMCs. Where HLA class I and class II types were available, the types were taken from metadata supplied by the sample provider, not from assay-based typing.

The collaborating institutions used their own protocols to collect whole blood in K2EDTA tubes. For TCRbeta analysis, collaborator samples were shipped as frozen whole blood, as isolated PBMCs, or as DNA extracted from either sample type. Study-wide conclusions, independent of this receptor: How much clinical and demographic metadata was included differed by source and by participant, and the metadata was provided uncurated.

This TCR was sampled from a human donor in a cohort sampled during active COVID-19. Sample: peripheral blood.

Read as DNA, the sequence is TGCGCCAGCAGCCAACCGACATTATTATACTCGAACACTGAAGCTTTCTTT. It translates to CASSQPTLLYSNTEAFF. Recombination linked TRBV4-1 to TRBJ1-1; the D gene assignment is ambiguous. CDR1 and CDR2 were assigned from the germline V gene as MGHRA and YSYEKL. V is cut by 2 bases and J by 1 base, and the space between the germline ends is 17 bases. The CDR3 goes from the cysteine to the phenylalanine over 17 residues. Left in the record is the CDR3 DNA by itself, 51 bases read in frame from the first base.